A single T cell receptor beta chain is shown here with its context. The antigen is undetermined. This specimen comes from a study of cytomegalovirus exposure and HLA in healthy donors. PCR employed 60 Vbeta and 13 Jbeta primers. The repertoire was sequenced with immunoSEQ multiplex PCR; TCRdb's copy has only in-frame clones and lacks some. The sample yields approximately 190,000 clones, about 81% seen once. Study-wide findings and caveats: At a 0.05 false discovery rate, a later analysis found about 17,000 TCR beta sequences to be associated with HLA alleles. Across all donors, roughly uniform sequencing depth was an assumption of the presence/absence analyses. Later examination showed HLA-associated TCR beta chains had greater clonal expansion than equally common others.

This CDR3 contains 16 residues. Between the trimmed V and J ends, which lost 0 bases and 4 bases, there was a span of 15 bases. Germline CDR1 and CDR2: MGHRA and YSYEKL. This TCR derives from a woman aged 18 to 35 in good health and CMV-seronegative. This sequence joins TRBV4-1 and TRBJ1-2; TRBD1 is a possible D gene (5 bases). Material for sequencing was PBMCs. The CDR3 sequence: CASSQDTIGAAYGYTF. The CDR3 DNA reads TGCGCCAGCAGCCAAGATACTATAGGGGCAGCCTATGGCTACACCTTC.